The rows below give T cell receptor beta chains drawn from one sample of a study of T cells after posttransplantation cyclophosphamide. The data were produced by immunoSEQ multiplex PCR, yet TCRdb's version contains in-frame clones alone and is incomplete. The profile covers approximately 27,000 clones, none occurring a single time. Sequencing was performed on PBMCs. All receptors come from a man aged 50 to 60 in good health, CMV-negative, and a related stem cell transplant donor. The CDR3 runs from the conserved cysteine through the conserved F or W. D genes are given only for firm matches. The size entry gives once, few, many, or a class for an expanded clone.

many,TRBJ2-5,TRBV2,TRBD2,14,TGTGCCAGCAGTCTGCGGGAGGGTGGGGAGACCCAGTACTTC,CASSLREGGETQYF
many,TRBJ1-3,TRBV28,TRBD1,13,TGTGCCAGCAGTGACAGGGGGCGAGACACCATATATTTT,CASSDRGRDTIYF
many,TRBJ1-1,TRBV5-1,NA,16,TGCGCCAGCAGCTTGATAGGGGGGGCCCGGGGCACTGAAGCTTTCTTT,CASSLIGGARGTEAFF
many,TRBJ1-4,TRBV11-2,TRBD1,18,TGTGCCAGCAGCTTATACCCAGGAGGGGGCCGGACCAATGAAAAACTGTTTTTT,CASSLYPGGGRTNEKLFF
many,TRBJ2-3,TRBV10-3,TRBD2,16,TGTGCCATCAGTAGACTAGCGGGAGACTCCCCAGATACGCAGTATTTT,CAISRLAGDSPDTQYF
many,TRBJ2-7,TRBV10-2,NA,14,TGCGCCAGCAGCCCCTCCGCGGCCACGGGGGAGCAGTACTTC,CASSPSAATGEQYF
many,TRBJ1-2,TRBV9,TRBD1,13,TGTGCCAGCAAAGACAGGGGGGACTATGGCTACACCTTC,CASKDRGDYGYTF
many,TRBJ1-1,TRBV6-5,TRBD1,13,TGTGCCAGCAGGAACAGGGGGCGAACTGAAGCTTTCTTT,CASRNRGRTEAFF
many,TRBJ1-1,TRBV7-3,NA,14,TGTGCCAGCAGCCTCGATTCTATGAACACTGAAGCTTTCTTT,CASSLDSMNTEAFF
many,TRBJ2-1,TRBV7-8,TRBD2,18,TGTGCCAGCAGCACCAGACCTGGACTAGCAAGGGCCTACAATGAGCAGTTCTTC,CASSTRPGLARAYNEQFF
many,TRBJ2-1,TRBV5-1,NA,15,TGCGCCAGCAGCTTGACTAGTCCCCTATACAATGAGCAGTTCTTC,CASSLTSPLYNEQFF
many,TRBJ2-2,TRBV6-5,TRBD1,15,TGTGCCAGCAGAACCGGGACAGGGGACACCGGGGAGCTGTTTTTT,CASRTGTGDTGELFF
many,TRBJ2-3,TRBV11-1,TRBD1,15,TGTGCCAGCAGCCCCCGACAGGGCGTGGTAGATACGCAGTATTTT,CASSPRQGVVDTQYF
many,TRBJ2-1,TRBV5-4,NA,15,TGTGCCAGCAGCGGGGGACTTCAATCCTACAATGAGCAGTTCTTC,CASSGGLQSYNEQFF
many,TRBJ2-2,TRBV2,TRBD2,15,TGTGCCAGCGGGGGATTAGCGGGGGGGACCGGGGAGCTGTTTTTT,CASGGLAGGTGELFF
many,TRBJ1-6,TRBV6-5,TRBD1,16,TGTGCCAGCAGTTACACGACCGGGACAGGGGAATCACCCCTCCACTTT,CASSYTTGTGESPLHF
many,TRBJ1-4,TRBV6-1,TRBD1,15,TGTGCCAGCAGTGTCCGGGACAGGGATATTGAAAAACTGTTTTTT,CASSVRDRDIEKLFF
few,TRBJ2-7,TRBV7-3,TRBD1,15,TGTGCCAGCAGCTTAATGGGGGACAGCTCCTACGAGCAGTACTTC,CASSLMGDSSYEQYF
many,TRBJ1-1,TRBV19,NA,13,TGTGCCAGTAGTATAGATGGGGGGAAGGCGGCTTTCTTT,CASSIDGGKAAFF
many,TRBJ1-3,TRBV6-1,NA,14,TGTGCCAGCACCAATCTAGTCTCTGGAAACACCATATATTTT,CASTNLVSGNTIYF
many,TRBJ1-1,TRBV5-1,TRBD1,12,TGCGCCAGCAGCCAACAGGGGAGCTTGACTTTCTTT,CASSQQGSLTFF
many,TRBJ1-3,TRBV4-2,NA,16,TGTGCCAGCAGCCCCGGAGGGGGGGCGTTAGGAAACACCATATATTTT,CASSPGGGALGNTIYF
many,TRBJ2-3,TRBV27,TRBD2,15,TGTGCCAGCACTTCGGCAGGGAGGGTTTCAAATACGCAGTATTTT,CASTSAGRVSNTQYF
many,TRBJ2-1,TRBV15,NA,16,TGTGCCACCAGCAGAGAAGGCAGGGTCCCCTACAATGAGCAGTTCTTC,CATSREGRVPYNEQFF
many,TRBJ1-2,TRBV4-2,TRBD1,16,TGTGCCAGCAGCCAAGAGGGACAGGGGATCTACTATGGCTACACCTTC,CASSQEGQGIYYGYTF
many,TRBJ2-4,TRBV7-3,TRBD1,13,TGTGCCAGCAGCTTAAACAGGGGTAACATTCAGTACTTC,CASSLNRGNIQYF
many,TRBJ2-1,TRBV10-1,TRBD2,16,TGCGCCAGCAGTGATAACAGCGGGGAATCATACAATGAGCAGTTCTTC,CASSDNSGESYNEQFF